The 11 T cell receptor beta chains below were found in one sample sequenced in a study of patients and donors after allogeneic stem cell transplantation. TCRdb itself ran the RT-PCR reads through MiXCR, one entry per CDR3 protein. The sample records about 960,000 distinct CDR3 sequences, roughly 18% being singletons. Material: blood, either unsorted or a sorted T cell fraction (not recorded which). The origin of the receptors is a human donor who was either an allogeneic HSCT recipient or a stem cell or donor lymphocyte infusion donor (not recorded which). It is not recorded whose cells these are; they may come from a transplant donor.

This clonotype was seen a few times. This chain links TRBV5-1 with TRBJ1-1; TRBD1 matches 10 bases. This CDR3 is built from 15 residues. Germline V lookup: CDR1 SGHRS, CDR2 YFSETQ. The V gene end was trimmed by 5 bases and the J gene end by 5 bases; junction bases not matched to a gene: 9. CDR3 sequence reads: CASRMTGGGGTEAFF. CDR3 nucleotides: TGCGCCAGCAGAATGACAGGGGGCGGGGGAACTGAAGCTTTCTTT.

This clonotype was recorded a few times. The V call is TRBV5-5, the J call TRBJ1-2, with 9 bases aligning to TRBD1. Unmatched junction bases numbered 4, after V lost 5 bases and J lost 2 bases. The CDR3 loop spans 14 amino acids. Germline V lookup: CDR1 SGHKS, CDR2 YYEKEE (reference sequence). The CDR3 sequence: CASRLQGANYGYTF. CDR3 in DNA: TGTGCCAGCAGGTTACAGGGGGCGAACTATGGCTACACCTTC.

The sample holds a few counts of this clonotype. The chain joins TRBV6-5 to TRBJ2-1; D possibly uses TRBD1 or TRBD2 (5 bases each). Germline V gives CDR1 MNHEY, CDR2 SVGAGI. V was cut by 2 bases and J by 0 bases, with 8 bases left in between. The CDR3 has 15 residues. CDR3 residues: CASSYGTSSYNEQFF. CDR3 DNA: TGTGCCAGCAGTTACGGGACGAGCTCCTACAATGAGCAGTTCTTC.

This chain uses TRBV4-3 with TRBJ1-2; 9 bases are shared with TRBD1. V lost 5 bases and J lost 5; bases outside the gene matches: 9. Per the germline V gene, CDR1 is LGHNA and CDR2 is YSLEER. The CDR3 sequence is 15 residues long. The CDR3 region has the DNA TGCGCCAGCAGCAGACCGGGACAGGGACTTTATGGCTACACCTTC. Translation: CASSRPGQGLYGYTF.

This clonotype was picked up a small number of times. V usage is TRBV11-1 and J usage is TRBJ2-5; 11 bases agree with TRBD2. The CDR3 length is 15 residues. Germline CDR1 SGHAT, CDR2 FQDESV (reference sequence). V dropped 4 bases and J dropped 11; count of bases not matched to a gene: 12. The CDR3 reads CASSSLSGTSGSQYF. In DNA, the CDR3 is TGTGCCAGCAGCTCACTGTCCGGGACTAGCGGTTCACAGTACTTC. Complete variable domain (other parts from reference TRBV11-1 and TRBJ2-5): EAEVAQSPRYKITEKSQAVAFWCDPISGHATLYWYRQILGQGPELLVQFQDESVVDDSQLPKDRFSAERLKGVDSTLKIQPAELGDSAMYLCASSSLSGTSGSQYFGPGTRLLVL.

This clonotype was seen a handful of times. The chain carries TRBV20-1 and TRBJ1-5; D is ambiguous. The CDR3 is made up of 12 amino acids. Trimming took off 1 base at V and 6 bases at J, with 7 bases between the two ends. CDR1 and CDR2 (germline): DFQATT, SNEGSKA (reference sequence). CDR3 coding DNA: TGCAGTGCTAGAGTTTACGCTCAGCCCCAGCATTTT. Translated: CSARVYAQPQHF.

The table lists this clonotype with a few counts. The V and J genes are TRBV5-5 and TRBJ1-5; TRBD1 matches 7 bases. The germline CDR1 and CDR2 sequences are SGHKS and YYEKEE (reference sequence). The V and J ends lost 4 bases and 3 bases, in that order; junction bases with no gene match: 7. The CDR3 extends over 15 amino acids. This chain's CDR3 is CASSPAGQANQPQHF. CDR3 in DNA: TGTGCCAGCAGCCCAGCTGGACAGGCCAATCAGCCCCAGCATTTT.

The chain recombines TRBV20-1 with TRBJ1-5; TRBD1 is a possible D gene (5 bases). The V and J ends lost 6 bases and 15 bases respectively, with 9 bases between them. The CDR3 has 8 amino acids. Germline V CDR1 and CDR2: DFQATT, SNEGSKA (reference sequence). The CDR3 here is CSAQGRHF. The CDR3 DNA reads as TGCAGTGCCCAGGGCCGGCATTTT.

A few counts support this clonotype. V is TRBV6-1 and J is TRBJ1-3; 8 bases match TRBD1. There are 15 residues in the CDR3. J lost 2 bases, V lost 5 bases, and 5 bases had no gene match. Germline V CDR1 and CDR2: MNHNS, SASEGT. The CDR3 loop is CASSNRGNTGNTIYF. The CDR3 DNA reads TGTGCCAGCAGTAACAGGGGGAACACTGGAAACACCATATATTTT.

The chain links TRBV7-3 to TRBJ1-1; D may be TRBD1 (6 bases). Germline lookup yields CDR1 SGHTA and CDR2 FQGTGA. The CDR3 has 13 amino acids. V lost 6 bases to trimming and J lost 10 bases, with 18 bases between them. The CDR3 DNA reads as TGTGCCAGCAGATCCCGCCAGGGGAGGGCAGCTTTCTTT. It is translated as CASRSRQGRAAFF.

This clonotype was counted a few times. J is TRBJ2-7 and V is TRBV10-1; TRBD1 agrees at 7 bases. The CDR3 totals 17 residues. V was clipped by 10 bases and J by 3 bases; unmatched bases: 21. Germline V gives CDR1 WNHNN, CDR2 SYGVQD (reference sequence). The CDR3 bases are TGCGCCACCACAAAGACATACCGGGACAGATTATTCTACGAGCAGTACTTC. This encodes CATTKTYRDRLFYEQYF.